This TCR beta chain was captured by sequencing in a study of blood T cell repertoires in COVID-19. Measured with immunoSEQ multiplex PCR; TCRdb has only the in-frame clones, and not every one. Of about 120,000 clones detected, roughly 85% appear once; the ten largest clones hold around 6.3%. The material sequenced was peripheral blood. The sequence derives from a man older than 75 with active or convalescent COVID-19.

Written as DNA, the CDR3 is TGTGCCAGCAGCTTGGCCCGGGACACGTACACCCAAGAGACCCAGTACTTC. Its protein is CASSLARDTYTQETQYF. The rearrangement joins TRBV5-8 to TRBJ2-5; D possibly corresponds to TRBD1 (6 bases). Per the germline V gene, CDR1 is SGHTS and CDR2 is YDEGEE. The CDR3 length is 17 residues. V lost 0 bases and J lost 1, with 16 bases in between.